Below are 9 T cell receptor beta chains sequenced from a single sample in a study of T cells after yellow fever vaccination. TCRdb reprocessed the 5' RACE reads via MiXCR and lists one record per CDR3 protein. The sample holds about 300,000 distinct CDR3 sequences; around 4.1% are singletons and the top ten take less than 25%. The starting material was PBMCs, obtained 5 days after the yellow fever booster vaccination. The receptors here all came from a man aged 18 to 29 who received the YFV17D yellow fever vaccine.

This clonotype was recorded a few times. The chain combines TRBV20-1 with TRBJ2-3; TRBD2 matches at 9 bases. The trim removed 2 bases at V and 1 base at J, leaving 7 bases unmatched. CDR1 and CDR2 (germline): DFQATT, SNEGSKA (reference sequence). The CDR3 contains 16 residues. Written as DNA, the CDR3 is TGCAGTGCTAGACCCCTGCGGGGGGGCCGCACAGATACGCAGTATTTT. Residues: CSARPLRGGRTDTQYF.

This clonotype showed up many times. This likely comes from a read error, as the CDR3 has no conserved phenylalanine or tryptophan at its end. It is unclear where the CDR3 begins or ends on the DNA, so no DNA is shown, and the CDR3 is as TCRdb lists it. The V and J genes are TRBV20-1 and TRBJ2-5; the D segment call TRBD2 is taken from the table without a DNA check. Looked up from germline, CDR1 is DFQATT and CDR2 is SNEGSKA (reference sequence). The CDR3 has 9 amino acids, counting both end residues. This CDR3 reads CSARDPPRL.

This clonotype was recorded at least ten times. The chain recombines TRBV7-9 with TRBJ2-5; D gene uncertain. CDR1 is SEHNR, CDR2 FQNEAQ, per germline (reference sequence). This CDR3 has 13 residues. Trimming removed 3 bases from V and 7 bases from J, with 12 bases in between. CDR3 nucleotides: TGTGCCAGCAGCTTGGCCCTCGATCCGACCCAGTACTTC. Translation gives CASSLALDPTQYF.

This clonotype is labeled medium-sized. The CDR3 loop is CASSDLGRGTNTGELFF. The CDR3 nucleotides are TGCGCCAGCAGTGATCTAGGGCGGGGGACTAACACCGGGGAGCTGTTTTTT. The chain recombines TRBV10-2 with TRBJ2-2, with 7 bases that match TRBD2. The junction had 9 bases not matched to a gene; V was cut back by 3 bases and J by 2 bases. The length of the CDR3 is 17 residues. Per the germline V gene, CDR1 is WSHSY and CDR2 is SAAADI.

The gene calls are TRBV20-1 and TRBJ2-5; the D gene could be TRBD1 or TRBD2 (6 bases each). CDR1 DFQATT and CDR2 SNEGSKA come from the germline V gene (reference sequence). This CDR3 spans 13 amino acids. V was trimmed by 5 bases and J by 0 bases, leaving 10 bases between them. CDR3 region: CSARRDNQETQYF. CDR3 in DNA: TGCAGTGCTCGGCGGGACAACCAAGAGACCCAGTACTTC.

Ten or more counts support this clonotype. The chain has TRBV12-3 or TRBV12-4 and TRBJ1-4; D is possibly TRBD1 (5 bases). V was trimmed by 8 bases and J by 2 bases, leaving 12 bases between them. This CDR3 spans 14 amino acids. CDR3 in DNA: TGTGCCAGCCAGGGAGACTTGACTAATGAAAAACTGTTTTTT. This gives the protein CASQGDLTNEKLFF.

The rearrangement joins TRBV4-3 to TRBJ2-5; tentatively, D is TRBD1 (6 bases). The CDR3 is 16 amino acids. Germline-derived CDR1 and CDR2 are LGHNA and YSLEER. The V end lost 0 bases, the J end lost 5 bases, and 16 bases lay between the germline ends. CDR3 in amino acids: CASSQDGPGQKETQYF. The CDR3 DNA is TGCGCCAGCAGCCAAGACGGACCGGGACAAAAGGAGACCCAGTACTTC.

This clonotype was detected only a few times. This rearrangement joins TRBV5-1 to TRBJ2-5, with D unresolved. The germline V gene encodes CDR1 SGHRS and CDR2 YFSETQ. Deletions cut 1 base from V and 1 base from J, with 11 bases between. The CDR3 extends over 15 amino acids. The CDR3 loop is CASSLLGSSQETQYF. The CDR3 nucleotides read TGCGCCAGCAGCTTGTTGGGCAGTTCCCAAGAGACCCAGTACTTC.

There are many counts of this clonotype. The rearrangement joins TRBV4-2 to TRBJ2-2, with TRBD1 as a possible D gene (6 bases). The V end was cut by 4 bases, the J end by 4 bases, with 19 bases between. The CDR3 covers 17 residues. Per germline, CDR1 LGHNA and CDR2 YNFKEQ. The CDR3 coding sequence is TGTGCCAGCAGCCGGAAGGAAGGGGAAGGGGGCACCGGGGAGCTGTTTTTT. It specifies CASSRKEGEGGTGELFF.